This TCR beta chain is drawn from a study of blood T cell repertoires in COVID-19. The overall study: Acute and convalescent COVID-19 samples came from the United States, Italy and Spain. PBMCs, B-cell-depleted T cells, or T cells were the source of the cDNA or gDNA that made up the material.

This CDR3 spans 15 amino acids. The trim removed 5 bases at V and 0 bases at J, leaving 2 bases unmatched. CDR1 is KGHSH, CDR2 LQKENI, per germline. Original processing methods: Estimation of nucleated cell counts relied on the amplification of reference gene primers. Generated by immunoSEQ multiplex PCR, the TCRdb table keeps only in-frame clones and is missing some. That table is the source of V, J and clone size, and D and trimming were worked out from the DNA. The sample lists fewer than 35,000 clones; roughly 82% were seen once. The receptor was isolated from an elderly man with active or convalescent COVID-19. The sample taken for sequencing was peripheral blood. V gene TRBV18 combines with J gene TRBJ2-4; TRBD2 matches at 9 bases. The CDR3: CASSETSGAKNIQYF. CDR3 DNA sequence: TGTGCCAGCTCAGAGACTAGCGGAGCCAAAAACATTCAGTACTTC.